The 10 T cell receptor beta chains presented below share a single source sample, sequenced in a study of blood T cell repertoires in COVID-19. Sequenced by immunoSEQ multiplex PCR; TCRdb stores in-frame clones only, minus some. Altogether 200,000 or so clones are present, about nine tenths being singletons, with the ten largest covering just over 2.5%. What was sequenced was PBMCs or T cells enriched from blood (not recorded which). These receptor sequences come from a woman aged 25-40 years who had recovered from COVID-19.

The V call is TRBV12-5, the J call TRBJ2-7; D is perhaps TRBD2 (6 bases). CDR1 LGHNT and CDR2 FRNRAP come from the germline V gene. The CDR3 spans 15 residues. Trimming pared 1 base from V and 0 bases from J, leaving 10 bases between. CDR3 amino acids: CASGLGLGGSYEQYF. Here the CDR3 DNA reads TGTGCTAGTGGTTTGGGACTGGGAGGCTCCTACGAGCAGTACTTC.

The chain carries TRBV27 and TRBJ1-1; no reliable D call. Trimming stripped 2 bases from V and 0 bases from J, with 4 bases between. This CDR3 is built from 13 residues. CDR1 is MNHEY, CDR2 SMNVEV, per germline (reference sequence). The CDR3 DNA reads as TGTGCCAGCAGTTTACAAATGAACACTGAAGCTTTCTTT. It specifies CASSLQMNTEAFF.

This clone was found once. The V gene is TRBV7-9, the J gene TRBJ2-5, with D possibly being TRBD2 (6 bases). Trimming removed 6 bases at V and 3 bases at J, with 11 bases between. The CDR3 is 13 amino acids. Per germline, CDR1 SEHNR and CDR2 FQNEAQ (reference sequence). The chain's CDR3 is CASRQRLEETQYF. DNA of the CDR3: TGTGCCAGCAGGCAGAGACTAGAAGAGACCCAGTACTTC.

The rearrangement uses TRBV6-6 and TRBJ2-2; 10 bases are a match to TRBD1. From germline, CDR1 is MNHNY and CDR2 SVGAGI (reference sequence). V was clipped by 2 bases and J by 6 bases; unmatched bases: 6. The length of the CDR3 is 16 residues. The CDR3 bases are TGTGCCAGCAGTTACGGGACAGGGGTGGGTGCCGGGGAGCTGTTTTTT. Translation: CASSYGTGVGAGELFF.

The chain links TRBV29-1 to TRBJ2-1; the match to TRBD1 covers 9 bases. J was trimmed by 4 bases and V by 6 bases; bases with no gene match: 4. CDR1 is SQVTM and CDR2 is ANQGSEA in the germline V gene. This CDR3 spans 13 amino acids. The CDR3 is CSVGGTGYNEQFF. In DNA form, the CDR3 reads TGCAGCGTAGGCGGGACAGGGTACAATGAGCAGTTCTTC.

The chain employs TRBV6-6 and TRBJ1-3; unclear D gene. Germline CDR1 is MNHNY and CDR2 is SVGAGI (reference sequence). CDR3 length: 13 amino acids. V lost 2 bases, J lost 6 bases, and 8 bases lay in between. Here the CDR3 reads CASSYPLLNTIYF. CDR3 bases: TGTGCCAGCAGTTACCCCCTCTTAAACACCATATATTTT.

The chain couples TRBV29-1 to TRBJ1-4, with D possibly TRBD1 on 5 matching bases. The length of the CDR3 is 13 residues. CDR1 and CDR2 (germline): SQVTM, ANQGSEA. V shed 6 bases and J shed 4 bases, with 12 bases lying between them. The CDR3 coding sequence is TGCAGCGTGGGTACAGGTCTTAATGAAAAACTGTTTTTT. It specifies CSVGTGLNEKLFF.

In DNA form, the CDR3 reads TGCGCCAGCAGCGACACAGAAGCCTATGGCTACACCTTC. This encodes CASSDTEAYGYTF. V and J are TRBV5-1 and TRBJ1-2; D is undetermined. The V gene lost 4 bases and the J gene lost 4 bases, with 11 bases spanning the gap. The CDR3 loop spans 13 amino acids. The V gene's germline CDR1 is SGHRS and CDR2 YFSETQ.

The chain couples TRBV13 to TRBJ1-6, with TRBD1 matching 7 bases. Trimming cost V 7 bases and J 8 bases; bases outside gene matches: 14. Germline V gene data show CDR1 as PRHDT and CDR2 as FYEKMQ (reference sequence). The length of the CDR3 is 16 residues. For the CDR3, the DNA is TGTGCCAGCAACACCCAAGGGACAGAGGAAGATTCACCCCTCCACTTT. Translation gives CASNTQGTEEDSPLHF.

The rearrangement joins TRBV5-5 to TRBJ1-5; 8 positions agree with TRBD1. V lost 4 bases, J lost 7 bases, and 7 bases stayed unmatched. The CDR3 runs to 14 residues. CDR1 is SGHKS, CDR2 YYEKEE, per germline (reference sequence). CDR3 nucleotides: TGTGCCAGCAGCATTTCAGGGGGCGGGCAGCCCCAGCATTTT. Its protein is CASSISGGGQPQHF.